These T cell receptor beta chains were read from a single sample in a study of cytotoxic CD8 clonotypes in ibrutinib-treated CLL. The table came from immunoSEQ multiplex PCR; TCRdb's copy has only in-frame clones and leaves some out. The sample holds 150,000 to 200,000 clones, nearly 90% seen once. The specimen comprised PBMCs, sampled at disease progression, from a patient treated with ibrutinib. The receptors shown here come from a human donor with chronic lymphocytic leukemia. Each CDR3 is given with its conserved first and last residue. A D gene is named only where the DNA matches it firmly. Expanded clones get a size class; other rows say once, few or many, or leave the size out.

clone_size	v_call	d_call	j_call	cdr3_aa	cdr3_nt
-	TRBV19	-	TRBJ1-5	CASSILDRHSNQPQHF	TGTGCCAGTAGTATATTAGACAGACACTCCAATCAGCCCCAGCATTTT
once	TRBV27	TRBD1	TRBJ1-1	CASSVGTGELMNTEAFF	TGTGCCAGCAGCGTAGGGACAGGGGAACTCATGAACACTGAAGCTTTCTTT
once	TRBV4-1	TRBD1	TRBJ1-1	CASSQRDRNTEAFF	TGCGCCAGCAGCCAGAGGGACAGGAACACTGAAGCTTTCTTT
-	TRBV5-1	TRBD1	TRBJ1-1	CASSLETGGNTEAFF	TGCGCCAGCAGCTTGGAAACAGGGGGGAACACTGAAGCTTTCTTT
-	TRBV4-1	-	TRBJ1-5	CASSQDDGANQPQHF	TGCGCCAGCAGCCAAGATGATGGGGCCAATCAGCCCCAGCATTTT
-	TRBV19	TRBD1	TRBJ1-1	CASSTPGTVNTEAFF	TGTGCCAGTAGTACGCCGGGGACAGTGAACACTGAAGCTTTCTTT
few	TRBV5-1	TRBD1	TRBJ2-7	CASSTTLTGIAAESSYEQYF	TGCGCCAGCAGCACAACCTTGACAGGGATTGCGGCCGAAAGCTCCTACGAGCAGTACTTC
-	TRBV5-6	-	TRBJ1-3	CASSFLASSGNTIYF	TGTGCCAGCAGCTTTTTAGCTTCCTCTGGAAACACCATATATTTT
-	TRBV5-4	-	TRBJ1-1	CASSLGQSNTEAFF	TGTGCCAGCAGCTTGGGACAGAGTAACACTGAAGCTTTCTTT
-	TRBV7-8	TRBD2	TRBJ2-5	CASSSVPGLVGETQYF	TGTGCCAGCAGCTCTGTACCGGGACTAGTGGGGGAGACCCAGTACTTC
-	TRBV19	-	TRBJ1-1	CASSITETQAFF	TGTGCCAGTAGTATTACGGAGACCCAAGCTTTCTTT
few	TRBV2	TRBD1	TRBJ1-4	CASSDSTGGKLFF	TGTGCCAGCAGTGACTCGACAGGGGGAAAACTGTTTTTT
-	TRBV29-1	-	TRBJ2-7	CSVEIQGRSYEQYF	TGCAGCGTTGAGATACAGGGTCGGTCCTACGAGCAGTACTTC
-	TRBV11-2	-	TRBJ2-7	CASSLGRYYEQYF	TGTGCCAGCAGCTTAGGTCGTTACTACGAGCAGTACTTC
-	TRBV9	TRBD2	TRBJ2-7	CASSVAGTSYEQYF	TGTGCCAGCAGCGTAGCCGGGACTAGCTACGAGCAGTACTTC
-	TRBV5-1	-	TRBJ1-1	CASSSPPGNTEAFF	TGCGCCAGCAGCTCCCCCCCGGGGAACACTGAAGCTTTCTTT
once	TRBV29-1	TRBD1	TRBJ2-3	CSVPEDRGRTDTQYF	TGCAGCGTCCCAGAGGACAGGGGGCGCACAGATACGCAGTATTTT
once	TRBV28	TRBD1	TRBJ2-7	CASRPPGQGWEQYF	TGTGCCAGCAGACCCCCGGGACAGGGATGGGAGCAGTACTTC
once	TRBV27	TRBD1	TRBJ2-1	CASRRDRVSDEQFF	TGTGCCAGCAGACGGGACAGGGTGTCCGATGAGCAGTTCTTC
-	TRBV19	TRBD1	TRBJ2-7	CASSSTGHYEQYF	TGTGCCAGTAGTTCGACAGGGCACTACGAGCAGTACTTC
-	TRBV29-1	-	TRBJ2-2	CSVGRNTGELFF	TGCAGCGTTGGTCGGAACACCGGGGAGCTGTTTTTT
-	TRBV29-1	TRBD2	TRBJ2-4	CSVGGLPREGKAKNIQYF	TGCAGCGTTGGTGGTTTGCCTAGGGAGGGTAAGGCCAAAAACATTCAGTACTTC
-	TRBV6-5	-	TRBJ1-3	CASSSTRNTIYF	TGTGCCAGCAGTTCGACTCGAAACACCATATATTTT
-	TRBV7-9	-	TRBJ1-2	CASSLVQLDGYTF	TGTGCCAGCAGCTTAGTACAGCTAGATGGCTACACCTTC